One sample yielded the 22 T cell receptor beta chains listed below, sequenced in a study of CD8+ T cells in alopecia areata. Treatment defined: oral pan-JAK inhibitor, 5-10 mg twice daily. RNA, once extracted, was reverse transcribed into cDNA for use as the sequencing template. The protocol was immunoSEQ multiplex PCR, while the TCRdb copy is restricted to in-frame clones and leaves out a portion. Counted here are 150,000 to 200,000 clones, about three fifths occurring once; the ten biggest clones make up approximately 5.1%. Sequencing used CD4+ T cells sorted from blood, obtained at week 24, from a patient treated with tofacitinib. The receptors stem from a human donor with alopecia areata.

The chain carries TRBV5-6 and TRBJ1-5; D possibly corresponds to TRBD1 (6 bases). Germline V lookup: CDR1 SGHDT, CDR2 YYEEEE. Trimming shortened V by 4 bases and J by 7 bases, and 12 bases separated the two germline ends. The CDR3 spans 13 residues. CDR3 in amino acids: CASSRQGRQPQHF. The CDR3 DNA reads TGTGCCAGCAGCCGGCAGGGGAGACAGCCCCAGCATTTT.

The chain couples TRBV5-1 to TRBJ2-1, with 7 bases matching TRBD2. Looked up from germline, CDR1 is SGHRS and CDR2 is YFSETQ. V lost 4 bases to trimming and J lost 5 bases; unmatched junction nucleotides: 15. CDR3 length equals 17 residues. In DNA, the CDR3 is TGCGCCAGCAGCGCCGCCCCATCGGCGGGGGAGGACAATGAGCAGTTCTTC. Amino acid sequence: CASSAAPSAGEDNEQFF. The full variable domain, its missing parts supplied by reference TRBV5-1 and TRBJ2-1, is KAGVTQTPRYLIKTRGQQVTLSCSPISGHRSVSWYQQTPGQGLQFLFEYFSETQRNKGNFPGRFSGRQFSNSRSEMNVSTLELGDSALYLCASSAAPSAGEDNEQFFGPGTRLTVL.

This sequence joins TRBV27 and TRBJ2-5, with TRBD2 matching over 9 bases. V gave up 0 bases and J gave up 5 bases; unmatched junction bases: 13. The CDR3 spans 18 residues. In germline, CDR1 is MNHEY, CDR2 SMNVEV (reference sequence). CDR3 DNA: TGTGCCAGCAGTTTATCCCGGGGCGGCGGGAGGGGGAGGGAGACCCAGTACTTC. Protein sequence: CASSLSRGGGRGRETQYF.

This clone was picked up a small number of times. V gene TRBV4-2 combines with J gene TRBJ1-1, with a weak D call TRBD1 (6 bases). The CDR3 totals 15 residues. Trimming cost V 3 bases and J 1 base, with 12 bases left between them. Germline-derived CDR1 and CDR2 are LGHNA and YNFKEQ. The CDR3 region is CASSQDVTGNTEAFF. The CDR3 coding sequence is TGTGCCAGCAGCCAGGATGTGACAGGGAACACTGAAGCTTTCTTT.

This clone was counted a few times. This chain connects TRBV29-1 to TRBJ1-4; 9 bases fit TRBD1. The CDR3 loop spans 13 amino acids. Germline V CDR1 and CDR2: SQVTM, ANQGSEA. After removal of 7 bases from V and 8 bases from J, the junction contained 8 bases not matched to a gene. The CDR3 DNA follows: TGCAGCGCGGAGGACAGGGGAGGGGAAAAACTGTTTTTT. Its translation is CSAEDRGGEKLFF. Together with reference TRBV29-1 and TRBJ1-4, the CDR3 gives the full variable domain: SAVISQKPSRDICQRGTSLTIQCQVDSQVTMMFWYRQQPGQSLTLIATANQGSEATYESGFVIDKFPISRPNLTFSTLTVSNMSPEDSSIYLCSAEDRGGEKLFFGSGTQLSVL.

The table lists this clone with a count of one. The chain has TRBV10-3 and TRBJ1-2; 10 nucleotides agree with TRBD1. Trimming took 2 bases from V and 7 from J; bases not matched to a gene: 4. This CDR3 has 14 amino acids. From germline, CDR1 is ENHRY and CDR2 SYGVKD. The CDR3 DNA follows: TGTGCCATCAGTGAGGACAGGGGGCAGGGTGGCTACACCTTC. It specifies CAISEDRGQGGYTF.

The CDR3 is CASSLPTDTYEQYF. CDR3 DNA sequence: TGTGCCAGCAGCTTACCGACTGATACCTACGAGCAGTACTTC. The rearrangement joins TRBV7-9 to TRBJ2-7, with D unresolved. V gave up 2 bases and J gave up 2 bases, with 10 bases separating them. CDR1 is SEHNR, CDR2 FQNEAQ, per germline (reference sequence). The CDR3 runs 14 residues.

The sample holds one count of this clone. CDR3 protein: CAIRGTNETQYF. The DNA of the CDR3 is TGTGCCATCAGAGGGACAAACGAGACCCAGTACTTC. This chain uses TRBV10-3 with TRBJ2-5; weak D call: TRBD1 (6 bases). The length of the CDR3 is 12 residues. The V gene's germline CDR1 is ENHRY and CDR2 SYGVKD. Trimming removed 6 bases at V and 5 bases at J, with 10 bases between.

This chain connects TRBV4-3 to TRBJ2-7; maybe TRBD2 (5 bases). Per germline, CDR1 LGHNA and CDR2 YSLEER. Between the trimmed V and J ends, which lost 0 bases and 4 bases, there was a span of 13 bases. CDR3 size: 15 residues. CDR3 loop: CASSQEPGSRYEQYF. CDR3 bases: TGCGCCAGCAGCCAAGAGCCGGGGTCTCGGTACGAGCAGTACTTC.

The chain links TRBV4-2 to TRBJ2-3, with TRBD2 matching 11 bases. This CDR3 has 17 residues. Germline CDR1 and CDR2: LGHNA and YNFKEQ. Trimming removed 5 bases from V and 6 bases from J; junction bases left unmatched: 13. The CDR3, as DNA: TGTGCCAGCAGCTCCGATCTAGCGGGGGGCCGGTCGGATACGCAGTATTTT. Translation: CASSSDLAGGRSDTQYF.

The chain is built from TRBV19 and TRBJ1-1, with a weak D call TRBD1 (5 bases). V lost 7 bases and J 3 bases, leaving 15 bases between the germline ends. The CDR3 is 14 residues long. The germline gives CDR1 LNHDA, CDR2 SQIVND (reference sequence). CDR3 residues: CASMRGFGDTEAFF. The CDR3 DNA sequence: TGTGCCAGTATGAGGGGTTTTGGCGACACTGAAGCTTTCTTT. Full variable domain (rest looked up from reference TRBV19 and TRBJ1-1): DGGITQSPKYLFRKEGQNVTLSCEQNLNHDAMYWYRQDPGQGLRLIYYSQIVNDFQKGDIAEGYSVSREKKESFPLTVTSAQKNPTAFYLCASMRGFGDTEAFFGQGTRLTVV.

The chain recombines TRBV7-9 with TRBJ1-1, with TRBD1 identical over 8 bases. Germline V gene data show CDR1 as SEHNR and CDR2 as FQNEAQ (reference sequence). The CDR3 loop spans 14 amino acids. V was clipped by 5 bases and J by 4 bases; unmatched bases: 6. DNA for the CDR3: TGTGCCAGCAGCCCCCACGACAGGGGCACTGAAGCTTTCTTT. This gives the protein CASSPHDRGTEAFF.

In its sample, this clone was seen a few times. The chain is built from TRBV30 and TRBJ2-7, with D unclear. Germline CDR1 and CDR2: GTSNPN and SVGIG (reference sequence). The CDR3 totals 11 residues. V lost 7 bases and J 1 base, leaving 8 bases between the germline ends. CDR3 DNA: TGTGCCTTCAGTAGTTCCTACGAGCAGTACTTC. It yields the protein CAFSSSYEQYF.

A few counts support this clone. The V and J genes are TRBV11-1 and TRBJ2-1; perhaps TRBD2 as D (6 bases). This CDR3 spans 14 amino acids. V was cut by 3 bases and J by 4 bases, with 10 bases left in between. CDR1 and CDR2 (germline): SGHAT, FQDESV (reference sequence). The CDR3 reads CASSFRREYNEQFF. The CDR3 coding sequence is TGTGCCAGCAGCTTTAGACGGGAGTACAATGAGCAGTTCTTC.

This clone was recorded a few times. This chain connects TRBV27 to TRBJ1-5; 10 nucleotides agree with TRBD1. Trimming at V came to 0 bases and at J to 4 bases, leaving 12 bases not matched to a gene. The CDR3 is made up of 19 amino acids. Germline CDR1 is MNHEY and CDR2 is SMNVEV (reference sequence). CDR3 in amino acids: CASSLSAWGGQGTNQPQHF. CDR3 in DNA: TGTGCCAGCAGTTTATCAGCTTGGGGGGGACAGGGGACAAATCAGCCCCAGCATTTT.

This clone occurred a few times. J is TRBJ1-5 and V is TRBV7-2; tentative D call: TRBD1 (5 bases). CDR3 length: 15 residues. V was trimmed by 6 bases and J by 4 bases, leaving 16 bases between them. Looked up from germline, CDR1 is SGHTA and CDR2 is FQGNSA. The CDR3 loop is CASSSYGTGNQPQHF. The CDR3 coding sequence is TGTGCCAGCAGTTCCTACGGGACGGGGAATCAGCCCCAGCATTTT.

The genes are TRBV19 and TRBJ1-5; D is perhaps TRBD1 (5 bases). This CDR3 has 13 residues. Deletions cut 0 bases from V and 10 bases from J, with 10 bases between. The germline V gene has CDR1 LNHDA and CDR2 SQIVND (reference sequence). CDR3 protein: CASSIDRDGPQHF. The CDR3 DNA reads TGTGCCAGTAGTATAGATCGGGACGGTCCCCAGCATTTT.

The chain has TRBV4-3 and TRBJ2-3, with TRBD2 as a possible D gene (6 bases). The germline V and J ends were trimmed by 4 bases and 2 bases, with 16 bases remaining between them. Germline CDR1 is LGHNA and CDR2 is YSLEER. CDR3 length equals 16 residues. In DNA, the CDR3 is TGCGCCAGCAGCCGAGAACTAGCCATACTCACAGATACGCAGTATTTT. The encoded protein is CASSRELAILTDTQYF.

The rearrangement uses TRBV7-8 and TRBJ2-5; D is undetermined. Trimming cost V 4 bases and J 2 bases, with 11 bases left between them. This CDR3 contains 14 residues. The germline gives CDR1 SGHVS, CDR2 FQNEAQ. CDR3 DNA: TGTGCCAGCAGCTCCTTAGGACCTCAAGAGACCCAGTACTTC. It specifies CASSSLGPQETQYF.

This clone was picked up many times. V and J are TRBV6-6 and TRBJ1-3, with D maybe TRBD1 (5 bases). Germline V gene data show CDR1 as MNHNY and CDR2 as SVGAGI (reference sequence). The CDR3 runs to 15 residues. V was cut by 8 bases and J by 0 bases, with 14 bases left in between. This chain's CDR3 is CASGTGRNSGNTIYF. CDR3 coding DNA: TGTGCCAGCGGGACGGGACGGAACTCTGGAAACACCATATATTTT.

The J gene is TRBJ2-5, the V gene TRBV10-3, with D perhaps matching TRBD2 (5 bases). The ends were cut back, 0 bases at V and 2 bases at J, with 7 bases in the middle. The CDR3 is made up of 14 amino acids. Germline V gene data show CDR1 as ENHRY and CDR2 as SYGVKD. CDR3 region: CAISESSAQETQYF. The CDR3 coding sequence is TGTGCCATCAGTGAGTCTAGCGCTCAAGAGACCCAGTACTTC.

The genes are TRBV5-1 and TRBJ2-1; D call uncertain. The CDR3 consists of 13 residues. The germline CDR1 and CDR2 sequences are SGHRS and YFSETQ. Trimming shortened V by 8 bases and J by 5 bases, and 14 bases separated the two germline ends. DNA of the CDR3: TGCGCCAGGTTTAACGACGTCCACAATGAGCAGTTCTTC. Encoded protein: CARFNDVHNEQFF. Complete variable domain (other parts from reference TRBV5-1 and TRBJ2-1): KAGVTQTPRYLIKTRGQQVTLSCSPISGHRSVSWYQQTPGQGLQFLFEYFSETQRNKGNFPGRFSGRQFSNSRSEMNVSTLELGDSALYLCARFNDVHNEQFFGPGTRLTVL.